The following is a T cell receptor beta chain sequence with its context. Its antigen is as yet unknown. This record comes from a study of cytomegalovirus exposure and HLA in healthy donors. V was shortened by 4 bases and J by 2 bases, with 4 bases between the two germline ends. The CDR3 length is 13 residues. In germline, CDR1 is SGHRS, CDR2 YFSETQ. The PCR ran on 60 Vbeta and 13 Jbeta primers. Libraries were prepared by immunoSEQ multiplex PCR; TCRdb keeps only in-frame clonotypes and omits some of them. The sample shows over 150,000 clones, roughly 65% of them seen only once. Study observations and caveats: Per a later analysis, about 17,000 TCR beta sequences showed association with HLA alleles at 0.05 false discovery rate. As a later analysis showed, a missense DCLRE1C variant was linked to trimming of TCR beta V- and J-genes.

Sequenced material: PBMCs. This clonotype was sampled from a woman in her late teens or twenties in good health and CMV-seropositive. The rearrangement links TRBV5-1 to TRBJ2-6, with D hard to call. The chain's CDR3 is CASSVTGANVLTF. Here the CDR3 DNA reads TGCGCCAGCAGCGTCACTGGGGCCAACGTCCTGACTTTC.